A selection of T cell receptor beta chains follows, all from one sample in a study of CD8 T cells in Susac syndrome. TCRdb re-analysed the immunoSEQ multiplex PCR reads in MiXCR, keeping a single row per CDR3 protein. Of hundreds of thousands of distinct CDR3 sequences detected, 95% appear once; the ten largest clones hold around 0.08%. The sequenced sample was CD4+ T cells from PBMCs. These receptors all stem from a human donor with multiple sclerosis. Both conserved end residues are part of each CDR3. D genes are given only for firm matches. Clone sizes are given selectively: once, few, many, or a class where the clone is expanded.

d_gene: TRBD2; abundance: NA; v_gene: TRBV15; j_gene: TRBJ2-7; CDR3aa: CATSRDSAGATGEQYF; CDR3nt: TGTGCCACCAGCAGAGATTCTGCGGGAGCGACGGGGGAGCAGTACTTC
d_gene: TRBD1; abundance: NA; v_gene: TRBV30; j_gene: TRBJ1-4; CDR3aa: CAWSVQTGGSEKLFF; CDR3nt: TGTGCCTGGAGTGTACAAACAGGGGGGAGTGAAAAACTGTTTTTT
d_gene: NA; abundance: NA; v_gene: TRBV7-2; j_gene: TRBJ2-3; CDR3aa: CASSQWGADTQYF; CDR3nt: TGTGCCAGCAGTCAGTGGGGGGCAGATACGCAGTATTTT
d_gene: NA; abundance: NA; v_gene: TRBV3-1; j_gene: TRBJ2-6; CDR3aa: CASSRPWGQGANVLTF; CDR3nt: TGTGCCAGCAGCCGCCCGTGGGGGCAGGGGGCCAACGTCCTGACTTTC
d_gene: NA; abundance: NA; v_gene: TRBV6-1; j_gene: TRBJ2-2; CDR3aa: CASSDREGGELFF; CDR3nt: TGTGCCAGCAGTGACAGGGAAGGCGGGGAGCTGTTTTTT
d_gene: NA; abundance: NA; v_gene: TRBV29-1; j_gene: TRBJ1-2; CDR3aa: CSVEAGGGYTF; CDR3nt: TGCAGCGTTGAGGCAGGCGGTGGCTACACCTTC
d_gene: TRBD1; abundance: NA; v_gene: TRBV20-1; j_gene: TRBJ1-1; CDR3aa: CSAGGQGRTEAFF; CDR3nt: TGCAGTGCCGGAGGACAGGGGCGCACTGAAGCTTTCTTT
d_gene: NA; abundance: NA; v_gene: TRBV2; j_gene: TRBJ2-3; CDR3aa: CASSVLRADTQYF; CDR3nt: TGTGCCAGCAGTGTCCTGAGGGCGGATACGCAGTATTTT
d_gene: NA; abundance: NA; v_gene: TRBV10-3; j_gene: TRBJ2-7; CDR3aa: CAISDPAQGYEQYF; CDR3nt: TGTGCCATCAGTGACCCGGCCCAGGGCTACGAGCAGTACTTC
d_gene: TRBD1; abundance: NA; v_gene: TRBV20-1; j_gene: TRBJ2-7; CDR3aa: CSARERQNRGHEQYF; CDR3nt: TGCAGTGCTAGAGAAAGGCAGAACAGGGGACACGAGCAGTACTTC
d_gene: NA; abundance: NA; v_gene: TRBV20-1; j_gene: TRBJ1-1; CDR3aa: CSATLGGEAFF; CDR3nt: TGCAGTGCTACCCTAGGGGGTGAAGCTTTCTTT
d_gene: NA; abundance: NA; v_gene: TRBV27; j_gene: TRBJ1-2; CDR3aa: CASRPRGYGYTF; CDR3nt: TGTGCCAGCAGGCCCCGAGGCTATGGCTACACCTTC
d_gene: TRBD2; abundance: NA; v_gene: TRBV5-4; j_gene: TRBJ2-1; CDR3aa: CASSLRTSPYNEQFF; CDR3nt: TGTGCCAGCAGCTTGAGGACTAGCCCATACAATGAGCAGTTCTTC
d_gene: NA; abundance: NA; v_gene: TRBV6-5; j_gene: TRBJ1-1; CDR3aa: CASSRGAWDSEAFF; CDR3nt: TGTGCCAGCTCTAGGGGGGCGTGGGATTCGGAAGCTTTCTTT
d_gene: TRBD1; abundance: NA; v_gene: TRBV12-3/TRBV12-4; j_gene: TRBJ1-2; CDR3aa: CASSRAGGNYGYTF; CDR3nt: TGTGCCAGCAGCCGGGCAGGGGGCAACTATGGCTACACCTTC
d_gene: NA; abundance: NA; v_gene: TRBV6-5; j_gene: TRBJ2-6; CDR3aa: CASSYDRSGANVLTF; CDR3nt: TGTGCCAGCAGTTACGACCGCTCTGGGGCCAACGTCCTGACTTTC
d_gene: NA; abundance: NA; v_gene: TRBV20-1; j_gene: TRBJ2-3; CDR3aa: CSARGPRGFTDTQYF; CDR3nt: TGCAGTGCTAGAGGACCCCGTGGGTTCACAGATACGCAGTATTTT
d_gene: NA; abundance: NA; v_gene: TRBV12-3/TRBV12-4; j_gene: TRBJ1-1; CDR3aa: CASSLRWNTEAFF; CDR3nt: TGTGCCAGCAGTTTACGGTGGAACACTGAAGCTTTCTTT
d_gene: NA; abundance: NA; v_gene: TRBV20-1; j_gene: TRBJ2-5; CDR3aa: CSAIWSETQYF; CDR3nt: TGCAGTGCTATCTGGTCGGAGACCCAGTACTTC
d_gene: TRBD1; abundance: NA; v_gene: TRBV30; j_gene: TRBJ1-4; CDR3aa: CAWSPGTDNEKLFF; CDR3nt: TGTGCCTGGAGTCCCGGGACAGATAATGAAAAACTGTTTTTT
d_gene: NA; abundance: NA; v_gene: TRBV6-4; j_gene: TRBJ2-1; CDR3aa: CASSGDRSYNEQFF; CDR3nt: TGTGCCAGCAGTGGTGACAGGTCCTACAATGAGCAGTTCTTC
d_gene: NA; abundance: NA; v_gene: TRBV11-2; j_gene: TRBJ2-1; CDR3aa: CASSLGFGEQFF; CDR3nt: TGTGCCAGCAGCTTAGGATTCGGTGAGCAGTTCTTC
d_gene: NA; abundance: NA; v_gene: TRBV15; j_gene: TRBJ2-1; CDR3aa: CATSRDMSRNEQFF; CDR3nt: TGTGCCACCAGCAGAGATATGTCAAGGAATGAGCAGTTCTTC
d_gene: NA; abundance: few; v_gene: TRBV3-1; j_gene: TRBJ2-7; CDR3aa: CASSHRGYEQYF; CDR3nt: TGTGCCAGCAGCCATCGTGGGTACGAGCAGTACTTC
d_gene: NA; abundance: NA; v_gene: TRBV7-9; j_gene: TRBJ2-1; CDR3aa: CASAAYNEQFF; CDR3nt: TGTGCCAGCGCAGCCTACAATGAGCAGTTCTTC
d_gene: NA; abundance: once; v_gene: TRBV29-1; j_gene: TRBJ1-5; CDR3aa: CSVGGRVDQPQHF; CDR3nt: TGCAGCGTTGGGGGGAGGGTCGATCAGCCCCAGCATTTT
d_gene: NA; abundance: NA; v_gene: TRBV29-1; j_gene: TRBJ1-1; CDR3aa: CSVREGGMNTEAFF; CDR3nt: TGCAGCGTCCGCGAGGGGGGGATGAACACTGAAGCTTTCTTT
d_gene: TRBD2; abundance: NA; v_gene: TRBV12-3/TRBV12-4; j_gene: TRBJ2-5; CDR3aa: CASRLAGASQETQYF; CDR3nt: TGTGCCAGCAGGCTAGCGGGGGCCTCCCAAGAGACCCAGTACTTC
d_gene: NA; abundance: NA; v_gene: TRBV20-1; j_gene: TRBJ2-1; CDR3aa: CSADRGSQQFF; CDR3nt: TGCAGTGCAGATAGGGGGTCGCAGCAGTTCTTC
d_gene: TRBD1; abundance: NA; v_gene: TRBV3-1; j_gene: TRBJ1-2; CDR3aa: CASSPQGSNYGYTF; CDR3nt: TGTGCCAGCAGCCCACAGGGGAGCAACTATGGCTACACCTTC
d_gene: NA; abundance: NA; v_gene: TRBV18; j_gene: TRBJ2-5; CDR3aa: CASSPGSRVETQYF; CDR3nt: TGTGCCAGCTCACCGGGGAGCAGGGTGGAGACCCAGTACTTC